This TCR beta chain emerged from a study of cytomegalovirus exposure and HLA in healthy donors. Primers: 60 Vbeta forward and 13 Jbeta reverse. Using immunoSEQ multiplex PCR, the repertoire was profiled, and TCRdb retains in-frame clones only, with some absent. The data contain about 180,000 clones, 84% of them seen just once; the ten biggest clones take up around 1.2%. Trimming removed 8 bases from V and 3 bases from J; junction bases left unmatched: 8. CDR3 size: 15 residues. Per the germline V gene, CDR1 is MNHEY and CDR2 is SMNVEV (reference sequence). The chain couples TRBV27 to TRBJ2-7, with 12 bases fitting TRBD2. The sequence came from a girl aged 2-10 years in good health and CMV-seropositive. The sample taken for sequencing was PBMCs. The CDR3 coding sequence is TGTGCCAGCGGACCCGGGACTAGCGGGCTCTACGAGCAGTACTTC. It is translated as CASGPGTSGLYEQYF.